This TCR beta chain stems from a study of identical twins. One entry per CDR3 protein results from TCRdb running MiXCR on the 5' RACE reads. The repertoire consists of over 200,000 distinct CDR3 sequences, with under 12% occurring once and the leading ten covering about 9.1%. Trimming took off 1 base at V and 6 bases at J, with 13 bases between the two ends. Per the germline V gene, CDR1 is SEHNR and CDR2 is FQNEAQ (reference sequence). The CDR3 has 14 amino acids. This clonotype was counted many times. V and J are TRBV7-9 and TRBJ2-7, with D perhaps given as TRBD1 or TRBD2 (5 bases each). What was sequenced was memory T cells sorted from blood. This sequence was found in a man aged 50 or older in good health. The CDR3 is CASSLGGGSREQYF. The CDR3 region has the DNA TGTGCCAGCAGCTTAGGGGGCGGGTCTCGCGAGCAGTACTTC.